Given below is one T cell receptor (beta chain) in context. The data belong to a study of blood T cell repertoires in COVID-19. On the study more broadly: Samples of COVID-19 (acute and convalescent) were obtained from the United States, Italy and Spain. PBMCs, B-cell-depleted T cells, or T cells were the source of the cDNA or gDNA that made up the material.

In the study's own analysis: From reference gene primer amplification, estimates of nucleated cell counts were derived. Produced via immunoSEQ multiplex PCR; TCRdb's table is partial and in-frame only. V, J and clone size are those of that table, while D and trimming were read from the DNA. The data hold around 230,000 clones, with roughly 84% observed a single time. V lost 3 bases and J lost 4; bases outside the gene matches: 4. The CDR3 is made up of 14 amino acids. Germline V CDR1 and CDR2: LGHDT, YNNKEL (reference sequence). Sequenced sample: peripheral blood. This receptor was obtained from a man aged 40-55 years who had recovered from COVID-19. The chain employs TRBV3-1 (or the pseudogene TRBV3-2) and TRBJ2-7; the match to TRBD1 covers 9 bases. In DNA, the CDR3 is TGTGCCAGCAGCCACGGGACAGGGAGATACGAGCAGTACTTC. The encoded protein is CASSHGTGRYEQYF.